The 13 T cell receptor beta chains in this list originate from one sample, sequenced in a study of blood T cell repertoires in COVID-19. Sequencing was performed with immunoSEQ multiplex PCR; in TCRdb, only in-frame clones are kept and a portion is missing. The sample has 350,000 to 550,000 clones; 85% to 90% are singletons. The material sequenced was PBMCs or T cells enriched from blood (not recorded which). These receptors were taken from a man younger than 40 who had recovered from COVID-19.

The J gene is TRBJ1-5, the V gene TRBV5-5; the match to TRBD1 covers 7 bases. The germline V gene encodes CDR1 SGHKS and CDR2 YYEKEE (reference sequence). The V and J ends lost 4 bases and 3 bases, in that order; junction bases with no gene match: 7. The length of the CDR3 is 15 residues. CDR3 coding DNA: TGTGCCAGCAGCGCGGGACAGAATCTCAATCAGCCCCAGCATTTT. Amino acids: CASSAGQNLNQPQHF.

This clone was recorded many times. The chain couples TRBV5-4 to TRBJ2-5; 8 positions agree with TRBD1. Looked up from germline, CDR1 is SGHNT and CDR2 is YYREEE (reference sequence). CDR3 length: 14 residues. V shed 4 bases, J shed 2 bases, and the junction held 4 bases outside the gene matches. Here the CDR3 DNA reads TGTGCCAGCAGCCCCCGACAGGGGCAAGAGACCCAGTACTTC. It translates to CASSPRQGQETQYF.

J is TRBJ2-2 and V is TRBV19; 9 bases map to TRBD1. The CDR3 contains 15 residues. Germline trimming cut 7 bases from V and 1 base from J; bases unmatched to any gene: 4. From germline, CDR1 is LNHDA and CDR2 SQIVND (reference sequence). CDR3 in amino acids: CASNSGQGNTGELFF. The CDR3 nucleotides read TGTGCCAGTAATTCGGGACAGGGGAACACCGGGGAGCTGTTTTTT.

The CDR3 region has the DNA TGTGCCAGCAGCCTGACTAGCGGGATAGATGAGCAGTTCTTC. Amino acids: CASSLTSGIDEQFF. This chain joins TRBV5-6 and TRBJ2-1; TRBD2 matches at 11 bases. The J segment lost 8 bases and the V segment lost 4 bases, leaving 5 bases of the junction unmatched. CDR3 length: 14 amino acids. Germline V lookup: CDR1 SGHDT, CDR2 YYEEEE.

V gene TRBV11-2 combines with J gene TRBJ2-7, with D maybe TRBD2 (6 bases). The V gene lost 3 bases and the J gene lost 5 bases, with 14 bases spanning the gap. The germline V gene encodes CDR1 SGHAT and CDR2 FQNNGV. This CDR3 is 14 amino acids long. The CDR3 loop is CASSFRRGHNEQYF. In DNA, the CDR3 is TGTGCCAGCAGCTTTCGGCGGGGCCATAACGAGCAGTACTTC. The whole variable domain, filled in from reference TRBV11-2 and TRBJ2-7, reads EAGVAQSPRYKIIEKRQSVAFWCNPISGHATLYWYQQILGQGPKLLIQFQNNGVVDDSQLPKDRFSAERLKGVDSTLKIQPAKLEDSAVYLCASSFRRGHNEQYFGPGTRLTVT.

The V call is TRBV27, the J call TRBJ1-6, with D perhaps matching TRBD1 (6 bases). The CDR3 has 16 amino acids. V was pared by 2 bases and J by 5 bases, with 13 bases between. The germline V gene encodes CDR1 MNHEY and CDR2 SMNVEV (reference sequence). The CDR3 sequence: CASSLDPQGNNSPLHF. CDR3 DNA sequence: TGTGCCAGCAGTTTAGACCCCCAGGGGAATAATTCACCCCTCCACTTT.

This chain connects TRBV7-9 to TRBJ2-3, with TRBD2 matching over 9 bases. J lost 1 base, V lost 3 bases, and 8 bases had no gene match. CDR3 size: 17 residues. Germline lookup yields CDR1 SEHNR and CDR2 FQNEAQ (reference sequence). The CDR3 loop reads CASSFPRASGGTDTQYF. Written as DNA, the CDR3 is TGTGCCAGCAGCTTCCCTAGGGCTAGCGGGGGCACAGATACGCAGTATTTT.

The genes are TRBV5-5 and TRBJ2-1, with 10 bases identical to TRBD2. V shed 0 bases, J shed 4 bases, and the junction held 4 bases outside the gene matches. This CDR3 has 16 amino acids. Germline values: CDR1 SGHKS, CDR2 YYEKEE (reference sequence). Here the CDR3 reads CASSLASGSPYNEQFF. In nucleotides, the CDR3 is TGTGCCAGCAGCTTGGCTAGCGGGAGCCCTTACAATGAGCAGTTCTTC.

This chain connects TRBV6-5 to TRBJ2-1; possibly TRBD1 for D (5 bases). CDR3 size: 11 residues. V lost 10 bases and J 7 bases, leaving 11 bases between the germline ends. Per the germline V gene, CDR1 is MNHEY and CDR2 is SVGAGI. The CDR3 nucleotides are TGTGCCACTCAGGGATCGAATGAGCAGTTCTTC. As protein: CATQGSNEQFF.

V and J are TRBV5-4 and TRBJ2-5, with D possibly matching TRBD1 (6 bases). In germline, CDR1 is SGHNT, CDR2 YYREEE (reference sequence). Trimming stripped 4 bases from V and 3 bases from J, with 13 bases between. The CDR3 sequence is 14 residues long. CDR3 sequence (DNA): TGTGCCAGCAGCGCCGGACAGTCTGAAGAGACCCAGTACTTC. It encodes CASSAGQSEETQYF.

This chain connects TRBV27 to TRBJ2-7; D might be TRBD2 (5 bases). Germline V gene sequence: CDR1 MNHEY, CDR2 SMNVEV (reference sequence). This CDR3 is built from 12 residues. V shed 5 bases and J shed 3 bases, with 8 bases lying between them. The CDR3 reads CASSIRGYEQYF. In DNA, the CDR3 is TGTGCCAGCAGTATTCGGGGCTACGAGCAGTACTTC.

The chain recombines TRBV19 with TRBJ1-6; perhaps TRBD1 as D (6 bases). CDR3 length: 15 amino acids. Trimming removed 7 bases at V and 7 bases at J, with 17 bases between. Germline V gene data show CDR1 as LNHDA and CDR2 as SQIVND (reference sequence). The CDR3 is CASKGERGRNSPLHF. The CDR3 DNA reads TGTGCCAGTAAGGGGGAAAGGGGAAGGAATTCACCCCTCCACTTT. Full variable domain (rest looked up from reference TRBV19 and TRBJ1-6): DGGITQSPKYLFRKEGQNVTLSCEQNLNHDAMYWYRQDPGQGLRLIYYSQIVNDFQKGDIAEGYSVSREKKESFPLTVTSAQKNPTAFYLCASKGERGRNSPLHFGNGTRLTVT.

The chain joins TRBV18 to TRBJ2-3; the match to TRBD2 covers 8 bases. The V and J ends lost 0 bases and 7 bases, in that order; junction bases with no gene match: 12. The CDR3 runs to 17 residues. Looked up from germline, CDR1 is KGHSH and CDR2 is LQKENI. Here the CDR3 reads CASSPPEGSGSGNTQYF. The CDR3 DNA reads TGTGCCAGCTCACCACCGGAGGGGAGCGGGAGTGGTAATACGCAGTATTTT.